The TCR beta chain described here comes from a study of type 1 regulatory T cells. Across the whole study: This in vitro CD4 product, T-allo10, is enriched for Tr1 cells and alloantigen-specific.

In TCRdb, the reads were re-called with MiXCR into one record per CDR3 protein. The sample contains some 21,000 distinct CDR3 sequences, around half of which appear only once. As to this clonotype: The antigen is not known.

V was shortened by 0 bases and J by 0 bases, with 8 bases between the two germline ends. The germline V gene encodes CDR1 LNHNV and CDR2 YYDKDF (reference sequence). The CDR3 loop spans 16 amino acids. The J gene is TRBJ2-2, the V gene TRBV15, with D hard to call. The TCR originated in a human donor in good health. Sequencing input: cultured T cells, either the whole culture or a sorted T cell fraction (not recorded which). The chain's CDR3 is CATSREGGSNTGELFF. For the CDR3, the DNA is TGTGCCACCAGCAGAGAGGGCGGATCGAACACCGGGGAGCTGTTTTTT.